The T cell receptor (beta chain) under discussion was sequenced for a study of shared clonotypes between healthy human individuals. Points from the study as a whole: Expectations were that clonotype sharing among donors would be affected by sequencing depth. Researchers found naive subsets generally carried larger estimated richness than memory subsets.

Methods used by the authors: Filtering differed because ImmunoSEQ produced junction-only sequences that carried no quality scores. The protocol was immunoSEQ multiplex PCR, while the TCRdb copy is restricted to in-frame clones and leaves out a portion. The V and J calls and the clone size are those of that table, but D and trimming were determined from the DNA. The data hold 800,000 to 1,200,000 clones, with approximately 80% observed a single time. As concerns this clone: Its specificity is not known.

V lost 6 bases to trimming and J lost 10 bases, with 19 bases between them. Germline loops: CDR1 WSHSY, CDR2 SAAADI. This CDR3 contains 14 residues. The clonotype was recovered from a man younger than 35 in good health. Some clones in this sample may be carry-over from other donors' samples. The genes are TRBV10-2 and TRBJ2-1; D is possibly TRBD2 (6 bases). Material: memory CD4+ T cells from PBMCs. The subset denotes: CD45RA-negative fraction. DNA of the CDR3: TGCGCCAGCAGGGGAGACCGGACCGCGGGAGAGCAGTTCTTC. Its translation: CASRGDRTAGEQFF.